The 2 T cell receptor beta chains in this list originate from one sample, sequenced in a study of PD-1 blockade in mismatch repair-deficient tumors. The repertoire was sequenced with immunoSEQ multiplex PCR; TCRdb's copy has only in-frame clones and lacks some. The profile shows about 34,000 clones, around 80% of them singletons. Sequences were derived from PBMCs, sampled roughly 6 weeks after starting pembrolizumab. The receptors were gathered from an adult with mismatch repair-deficient cancer.

This clone was seen a few times. The chain has TRBV5-1 and TRBJ2-7; 10 nucleotides line up with TRBD1. This CDR3 has 15 amino acids. The trim removed 0 bases at V and 5 bases at J, leaving 5 bases unmatched. Looked up from germline, CDR1 is SGHRS and CDR2 is YFSETQ. CDR3 in amino acids: CASSLAGTGVDEQYF. The DNA of the CDR3 is TGCGCCAGCAGCTTGGCCGGGACAGGGGTAGACGAGCAGTACTTC. The full variable domain, its missing parts supplied by reference TRBV5-1 and TRBJ2-7, is KAGVTQTPRYLIKTRGQQVTLSCSPISGHRSVSWYQQTPGQGLQFLFEYFSETQRNKGNFPGRFSGRQFSNSRSEMNVSTLELGDSALYLCASSLAGTGVDEQYFGPGTRLTVT.

The rearrangement joins TRBV18 to TRBJ1-4, with 9 bases lining up with TRBD1. This CDR3 spans 15 amino acids. Germline loops: CDR1 KGHSH, CDR2 LQKENI. V lost 6 bases to trimming and J lost 8 bases; unmatched junction nucleotides: 10. The CDR3 reads CASSEGQGRWEKLFF. The CDR3 DNA is TGTGCCAGCTCGGAGGGACAGGGTCGTTGGGAAAAACTGTTTTTT.